Listed below are T cell receptor beta chains from one sample, sequenced in a study of T cell responses to AZD1222 COVID-19 vaccine. Sequencing was performed with immunoSEQ multiplex PCR; in TCRdb, only in-frame clones are kept and a portion is missing. The table lists about 81,000 clones, 85% to 95% of them singletons. The sequencing used peripheral blood, collected 28 days after the second AZD1222 dose. These receptors originate from an adult who received the AZD1222 COVID-19 vaccine. Both conserved end residues are part of each CDR3. A D gene is named only where the DNA matches it firmly. Only part of the rows carry a size: once, few, many, or a class if the clone is expanded.

J: TRBJ2-7; size: -; D: -; V: TRBV3-1/TRBV3-2; CDR3: CASSPRDKFYEQYF; DNA: TGTGCCAGCAGCCCCCGGGACAAGTTCTACGAGCAGTACTTC
J: TRBJ1-5; size: -; D: -; V: TRBV28; CDR3: CASSLRPGGGNQPQHF; DNA: TGTGCCAGCAGCCTCCGCCCGGGCGGGGGCAATCAGCCCCAGCATTTT
J: TRBJ2-3; size: -; D: -; V: TRBV5-1; CDR3: CASSLGEGVADTQYF; DNA: TGCGCCAGCAGCTTGGGTGAGGGAGTGGCAGATACGCAGTATTTT
J: TRBJ1-2; size: -; D: -; V: TRBV5-4; CDR3: CASSPGQDYGYTF; DNA: TGTGCCAGCAGCCCCGGGCAAGACTATGGCTACACCTTC
J: TRBJ2-7; size: -; D: TRBD2; V: TRBV24-1; CDR3: CATSASGGEDEQYF; DNA: TGTGCCACCAGTGCCTCGGGGGGTGAGGACGAGCAGTACTTC
J: TRBJ1-3; size: -; D: -; V: TRBV19; CDR3: CAAATARSGNTIYF; DNA: TGTGCCGCGGCGACCGCCCGCTCTGGAAACACCATATATTTT
J: TRBJ2-7; size: -; D: TRBD1; V: TRBV5-1; CDR3: CASSLVETGDHEQYF; DNA: TGCGCCAGCAGCTTGGTGGAGACAGGGGACCACGAGCAGTACTTC
J: TRBJ2-1; size: -; D: -; V: TRBV15; CDR3: CATSSRSTSYNEQFF; DNA: TGTGCCACCAGCAGTCGATCTACCTCCTACAATGAGCAGTTCTTC
J: TRBJ2-2; size: -; D: -; V: TRBV7-2; CDR3: CASSLKVTGELFF; DNA: TGTGCCAGCAGCTTAAAGGTCACCGGGGAGCTGTTTTTT
J: TRBJ2-6; size: -; D: TRBD2; V: TRBV19; CDR3: CASRHLGSTSAGANVLTF; DNA: TGTGCCAGTAGGCATTTGGGCTCGACTAGCGCCGGGGCCAACGTCCTGACTTTC
J: TRBJ2-7; size: -; D: TRBD1; V: TRBV27; CDR3: CASSSPGQMSYEQYF; DNA: TGTGCCAGCAGTTCGCCGGGACAGATGAGCTACGAGCAGTACTTC
J: TRBJ2-5; size: -; D: -; V: TRBV28; CDR3: CASSSFGQSQETQYF; DNA: TGTGCCAGCAGTTCATTTGGACAGTCTCAAGAGACCCAGTACTTC
J: TRBJ2-4; size: -; D: -; V: TRBV20-1; CDR3: CSARGPDIQYF; DNA: TGCAGTGCTAGAGGCCCAGACATTCAGTACTTC
J: TRBJ2-7; size: -; D: -; V: TRBV28; CDR3: CASSLSGAYEQYF; DNA: TGTGCCAGCAGCCTCTCCGGGGCCTACGAGCAGTACTTC
J: TRBJ2-5; size: -; D: -; V: TRBV13; CDR3: CASSPGSVETQYF; DNA: TGTGCCAGCAGCCCTGGTAGCGTAGAGACCCAGTACTTC
J: TRBJ1-1; size: -; D: -; V: TRBV3-1/TRBV3-2; CDR3: CASSQGRGWGKAFF; DNA: TGTGCCAGCAGCCAGGGGAGGGGCTGGGGAAAAGCTTTCTTT
J: TRBJ1-2; size: once; D: -; V: TRBV20-1; CDR3: CSASVGGGYGYTF; DNA: TGCAGTGCTAGTGTTGGGGGCGGCTATGGCTACACCTTC
J: TRBJ2-3; size: -; D: TRBD2; V: TRBV19; CDR3: CASSLDRRLAGGTDTQYF; DNA: TGTGCCAGTAGTCTTGACAGGCGCCTAGCGGGAGGCACAGATACGCAGTATTTT
J: TRBJ2-3; size: -; D: -; V: TRBV7-3; CDR3: CASSFQGTDTQYF; DNA: TGTGCCAGCAGCTTCCAGGGCACAGATACGCAGTATTTT
J: TRBJ2-1; size: -; D: -; V: TRBV9; CDR3: CASSVEGWVYNEQFF; DNA: TGTGCCAGCAGCGTAGAGGGGTGGGTCTACAATGAGCAGTTCTTC
J: TRBJ2-7; size: -; D: -; V: TRBV5-3; CDR3: CARRLKRYSYEQYF; DNA: TGTGCCAGAAGACTAAAACGGTACTCCTACGAGCAGTACTTC
J: TRBJ2-5; size: -; D: TRBD1; V: TRBV6-2/TRBV6-3; CDR3: CASSYPGGPETQYF; DNA: TGTGCCAGCAGTTACCCAGGGGGCCCAGAGACCCAGTACTTC